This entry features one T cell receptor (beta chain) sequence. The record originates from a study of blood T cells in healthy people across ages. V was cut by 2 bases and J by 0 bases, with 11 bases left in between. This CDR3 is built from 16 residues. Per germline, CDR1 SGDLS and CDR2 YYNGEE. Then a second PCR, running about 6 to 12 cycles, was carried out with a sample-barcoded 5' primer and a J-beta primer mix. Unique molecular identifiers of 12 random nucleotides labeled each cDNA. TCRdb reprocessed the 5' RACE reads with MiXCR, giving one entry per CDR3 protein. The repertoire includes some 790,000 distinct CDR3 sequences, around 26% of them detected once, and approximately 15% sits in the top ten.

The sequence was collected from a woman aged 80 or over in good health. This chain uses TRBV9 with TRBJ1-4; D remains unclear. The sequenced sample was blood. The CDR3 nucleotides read TGTGCCAGCAGCGTTGAAGCCTTTGCAACTAATGAAAAACTGTTTTTT. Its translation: CASSVEAFATNEKLFF. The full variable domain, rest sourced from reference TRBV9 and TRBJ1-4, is DSGVTQTPKHLITATGQRVTLRCSPRSGDLSVYWYQQSLDQGLQFLIQYYNGEERAKGNILERFSAQQFPDLHSELNLSSLELGDSALYFCASSVEAFATNEKLFFGSGTQLSVL.